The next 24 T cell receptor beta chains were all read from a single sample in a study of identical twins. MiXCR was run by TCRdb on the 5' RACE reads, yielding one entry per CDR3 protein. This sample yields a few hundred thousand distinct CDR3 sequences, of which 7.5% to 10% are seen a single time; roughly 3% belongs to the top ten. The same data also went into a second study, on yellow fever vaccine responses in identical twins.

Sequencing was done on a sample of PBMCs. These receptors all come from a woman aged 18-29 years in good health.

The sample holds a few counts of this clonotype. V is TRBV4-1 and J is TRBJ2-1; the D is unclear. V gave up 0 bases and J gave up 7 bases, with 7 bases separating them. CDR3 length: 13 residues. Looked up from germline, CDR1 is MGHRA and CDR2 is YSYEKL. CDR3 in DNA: TGCGCCAGCAGCCAAGACTACCTTAATGAGCAGTTCTTC. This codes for CASSQDYLNEQFF.

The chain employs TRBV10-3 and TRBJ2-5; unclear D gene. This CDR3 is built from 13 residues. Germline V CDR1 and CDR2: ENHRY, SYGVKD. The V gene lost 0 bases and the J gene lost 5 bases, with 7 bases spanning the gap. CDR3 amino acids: CAISESGMETQYF. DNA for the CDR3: TGTGCCATCAGTGAGTCAGGAATGGAGACCCAGTACTTC.

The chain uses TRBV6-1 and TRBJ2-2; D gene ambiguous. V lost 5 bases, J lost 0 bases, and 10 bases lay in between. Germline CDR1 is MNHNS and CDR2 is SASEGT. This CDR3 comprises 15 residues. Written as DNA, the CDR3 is TGTGCCAGCAGTAGGTCCTGGACGAACACCGGGGAGCTGTTTTTT. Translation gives CASSRSWTNTGELFF.

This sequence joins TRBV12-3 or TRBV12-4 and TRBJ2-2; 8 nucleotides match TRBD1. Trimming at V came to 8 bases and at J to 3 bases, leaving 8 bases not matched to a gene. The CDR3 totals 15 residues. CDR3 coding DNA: TGTGCCAGCGGTCGTGGGACAGGTTACACCGGGGAGCTGTTTTTT. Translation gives CASGRGTGYTGELFF.

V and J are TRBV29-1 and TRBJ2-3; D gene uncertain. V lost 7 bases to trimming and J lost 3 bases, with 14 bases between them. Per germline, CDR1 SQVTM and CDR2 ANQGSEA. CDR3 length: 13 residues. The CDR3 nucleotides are TGCAGCGCCCCCGTACCAGCGACAGATACGCAGTATTTT. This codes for CSAPVPATDTQYF.

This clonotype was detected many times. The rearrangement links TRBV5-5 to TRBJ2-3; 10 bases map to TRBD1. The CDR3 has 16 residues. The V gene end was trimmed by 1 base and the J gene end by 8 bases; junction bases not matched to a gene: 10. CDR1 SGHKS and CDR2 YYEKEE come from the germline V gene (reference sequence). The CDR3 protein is CASSLRDRGLEVTQYF. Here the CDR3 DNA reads TGTGCCAGCAGCTTGAGAGACAGGGGGCTCGAGGTTACGCAGTATTTT.

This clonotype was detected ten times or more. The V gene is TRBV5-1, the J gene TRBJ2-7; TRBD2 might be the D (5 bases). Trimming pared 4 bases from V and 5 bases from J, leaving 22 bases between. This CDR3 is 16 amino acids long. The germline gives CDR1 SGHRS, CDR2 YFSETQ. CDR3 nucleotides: TGCGCCAGCAGCCGGGGAGAATTTCTAAAGACCGACGAGCAGTACTTC. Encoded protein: CASSRGEFLKTDEQYF.

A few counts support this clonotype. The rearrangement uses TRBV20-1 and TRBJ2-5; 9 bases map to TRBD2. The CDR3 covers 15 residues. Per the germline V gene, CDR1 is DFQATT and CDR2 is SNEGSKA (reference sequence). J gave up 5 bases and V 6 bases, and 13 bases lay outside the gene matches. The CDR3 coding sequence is TGCAGTGCCCGGACTAGCGCAGCTTCGGGGGAGACCCAGTACTTC. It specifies CSARTSAASGETQYF.

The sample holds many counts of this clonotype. The CDR3 spells CASSLDRSYGYTF. Written as DNA, the CDR3 is TGTGCCAGCAGCTTGGACAGGTCCTATGGCTACACCTTC. The V gene is TRBV7-8, the J gene TRBJ1-2; 7 positions match TRBD1. Germline CDR1 SGHVS, CDR2 FQNEAQ. J was trimmed by 4 bases and V by 3 bases; bases with no gene match: 2. This CDR3 region has 13 residues. Using reference TRBV7-8 and TRBJ1-2 for the parts outside the CDR3, the full variable domain is GAGVSQSPRYKVAKRGQDVALRCDPISGHVSLFWYQQALGQGPEFLTYFQNEAQLDKSGLPSDRFFAERPEGSVSTLKIQRTQQEDSAVYLCASSLDRSYGYTFGSGTRLTVV.

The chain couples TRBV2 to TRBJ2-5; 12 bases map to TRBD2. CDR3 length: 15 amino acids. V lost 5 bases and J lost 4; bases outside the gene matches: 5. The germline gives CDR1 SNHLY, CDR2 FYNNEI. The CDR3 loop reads CASSLAGGLGETQYF. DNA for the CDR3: TGTGCCAGCAGTCTAGCGGGGGGGCTTGGAGAGACCCAGTACTTC.

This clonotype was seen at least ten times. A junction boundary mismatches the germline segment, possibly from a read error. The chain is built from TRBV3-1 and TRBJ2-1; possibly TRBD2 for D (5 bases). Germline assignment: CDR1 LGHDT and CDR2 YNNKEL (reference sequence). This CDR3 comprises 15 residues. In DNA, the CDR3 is TGTGCCAGCAGCCCTCAAAGTGGGGAGTACAGTGAGCAGTTCTTC. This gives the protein CASSPQSGEYSEQFF.

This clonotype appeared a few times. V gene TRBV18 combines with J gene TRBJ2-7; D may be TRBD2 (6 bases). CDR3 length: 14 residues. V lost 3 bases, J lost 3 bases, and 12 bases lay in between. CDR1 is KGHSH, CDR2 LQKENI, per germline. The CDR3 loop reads CASSPPGLLYEQYF. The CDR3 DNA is TGTGCCAGCTCACCTCCGGGACTCCTCTACGAGCAGTACTTC.

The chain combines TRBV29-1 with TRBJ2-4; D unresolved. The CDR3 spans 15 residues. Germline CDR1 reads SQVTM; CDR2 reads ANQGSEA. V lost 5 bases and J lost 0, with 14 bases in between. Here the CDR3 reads CSVSDARTAKNIQYF. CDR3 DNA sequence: TGCAGCGTTTCTGACGCCCGGACAGCCAAAAACATTCAGTACTTC.

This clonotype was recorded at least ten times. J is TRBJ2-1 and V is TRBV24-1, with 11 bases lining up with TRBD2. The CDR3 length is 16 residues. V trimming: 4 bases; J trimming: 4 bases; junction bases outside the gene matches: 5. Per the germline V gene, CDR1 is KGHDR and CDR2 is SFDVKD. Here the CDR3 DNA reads TGTGCCACCAGTGACCCTACTAGCGGGGGATACAATGAGCAGTTCTTC. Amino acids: CATSDPTSGGYNEQFF.

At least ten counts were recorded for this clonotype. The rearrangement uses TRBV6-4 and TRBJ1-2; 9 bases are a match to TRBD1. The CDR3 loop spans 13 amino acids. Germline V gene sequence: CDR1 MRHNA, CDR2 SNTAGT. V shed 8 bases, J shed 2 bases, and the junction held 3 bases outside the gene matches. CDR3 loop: CASSGTGNYGYTF. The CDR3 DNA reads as TGTGCCAGCTCCGGGACAGGGAACTATGGCTACACCTTC.

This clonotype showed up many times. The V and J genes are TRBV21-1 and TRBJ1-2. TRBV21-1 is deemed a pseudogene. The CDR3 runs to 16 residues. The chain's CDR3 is CASSKSSAEYKYGYTF. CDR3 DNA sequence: TGTGCCAGCAGCAAGTCTTCGGCCGAGTATAAATATGGCTACACCTTC.

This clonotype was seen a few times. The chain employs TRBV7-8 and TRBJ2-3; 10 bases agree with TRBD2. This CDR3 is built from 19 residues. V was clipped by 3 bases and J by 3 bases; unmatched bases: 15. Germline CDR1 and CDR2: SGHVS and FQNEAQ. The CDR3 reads CASSFTPEISGGRTDTQYF. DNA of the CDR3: TGTGCCAGCAGCTTTACTCCCGAGATTAGCGGGGGGAGGACAGATACGCAGTATTTT.

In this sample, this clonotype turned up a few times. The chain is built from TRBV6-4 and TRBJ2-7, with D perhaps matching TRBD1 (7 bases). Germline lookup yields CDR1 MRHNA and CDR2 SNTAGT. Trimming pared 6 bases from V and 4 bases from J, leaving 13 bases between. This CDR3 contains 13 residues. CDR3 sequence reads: CASREGAPYEQYF. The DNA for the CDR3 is TGTGCCAGCAGGGAGGGGGCGCCTTACGAGCAGTACTTC.

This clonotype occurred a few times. In DNA form, the CDR3 reads TGTGCCAGCCCCGAGGGCAGAGCGAACACCGGGGAGCTGTTTTTT. Translation: CASPEGRANTGELFF. The V and J genes are TRBV7-9 and TRBJ2-2; tentatively, D is TRBD2 (5 bases). This CDR3 region has 15 residues. Trimming shortened V by 8 bases and J by 0 bases, and 13 bases separated the two germline ends. CDR1 and CDR2 from the germline V gene are SEHNR and FQNEAQ (reference sequence).

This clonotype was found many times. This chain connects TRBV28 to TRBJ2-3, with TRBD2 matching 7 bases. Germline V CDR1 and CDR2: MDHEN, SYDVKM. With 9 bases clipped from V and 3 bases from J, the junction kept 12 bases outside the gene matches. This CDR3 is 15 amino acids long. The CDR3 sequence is CASLISTSRTDTQYF. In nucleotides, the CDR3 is TGTGCCAGTCTCATCTCGACTAGCAGGACAGATACGCAGTATTTT. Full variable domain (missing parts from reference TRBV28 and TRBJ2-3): DVKVTQSSRYLVKRTGEKVFLECVQDMDHENMFWYRQDPGLGLRLIYFSYDVKMKEKGDIPEGYSVSREKKERFSLILESASTNQTSMYLCASLISTSRTDTQYFGPGTRLTVL.

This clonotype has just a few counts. CDR3 loop: CARQKGLYEQYF. CDR3 nucleotide sequence: TGTGCTAGACAAAAAGGGCTCTACGAGCAGTACTTC. The chain is built from TRBV12-5 and TRBJ2-7; D remains unclear. Deletions cut 9 bases from V and 3 bases from J, with 12 bases between. Germline CDR1 reads LGHNT; CDR2 reads FRNRAP. This CDR3 has 12 residues.

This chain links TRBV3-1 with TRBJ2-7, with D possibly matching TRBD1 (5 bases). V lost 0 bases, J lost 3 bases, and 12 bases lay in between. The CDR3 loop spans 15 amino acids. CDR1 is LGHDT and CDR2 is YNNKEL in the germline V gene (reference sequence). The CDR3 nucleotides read TGTGCCAGCAGCCAAGACGGGCAGGGTTTCTACGAGCAGTACTTC. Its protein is CASSQDGQGFYEQYF.

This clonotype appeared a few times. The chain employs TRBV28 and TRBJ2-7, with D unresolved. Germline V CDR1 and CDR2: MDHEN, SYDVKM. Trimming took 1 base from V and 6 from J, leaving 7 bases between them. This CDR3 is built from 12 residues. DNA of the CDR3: TGTGCCAGCAGTTTATTAGGTCTCGAGCAGTACTTC. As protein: CASSLLGLEQYF.

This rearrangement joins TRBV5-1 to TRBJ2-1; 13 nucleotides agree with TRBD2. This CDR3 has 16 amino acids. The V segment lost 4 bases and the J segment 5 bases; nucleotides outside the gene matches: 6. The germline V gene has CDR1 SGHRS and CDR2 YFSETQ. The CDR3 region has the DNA TGCGCCAGCAGCGCCTCCGGGACTAGCGGGAACAATGAGCAGTTCTTC. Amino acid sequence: CASSASGTSGNNEQFF. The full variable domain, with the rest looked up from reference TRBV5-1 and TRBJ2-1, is KAGVTQTPRYLIKTRGQQVTLSCSPISGHRSVSWYQQTPGQGLQFLFEYFSETQRNKGNFPGRFSGRQFSNSRSEMNVSTLELGDSALYLCASSASGTSGNNEQFFGPGTRLTVL.